These T cell receptor beta chains were read from a single sample in a study of PD-1 blockade in classical Hodgkin lymphoma. TCRdb keeps only in-frame clones here, not all; method: immunoSEQ multiplex PCR. This sample yields 50,000 to 75,000 clones, of which approximately 88% are seen a single time; around 12% belongs to the top ten. This material consisted of peripheral blood mononuclear cells (PBMCs), taken at baseline. The receptors derive from a human donor with classical Hodgkin lymphoma. The CDR3 runs from the conserved cysteine through the conserved F or W. D genes are given only for firm matches. Only part of the rows carry a size: once, few, many, or a class if the clone is expanded.

TRBD1 | - | TRBJ2-1 | TRBV19 | 14 | CASTLRGSYNEQFF | TGTGCCAGTACGCTCAGGGGGTCCTACAATGAGCAGTTCTTC
- | once | TRBJ1-1 | TRBV11-3 | 15 | CASSLDYSRNTEAFF | TGTGCCAGCAGCTTAGACTACAGTCGTAACACTGAAGCTTTCTTT
- | - | TRBJ1-4 | TRBV6-6 | 14 | CASGDRRANEKLFF | TGTGCCAGCGGGGACCGGCGGGCTAATGAAAAACTGTTTTTT
- | - | TRBJ1-5 | TRBV2 | 15 | CASSERGEGGGAQHF | TGTGCCAGCAGTGAAAGGGGTGAGGGGGGGGGAGCCCAGCATTTT
TRBD1 | once | TRBJ1-5 | TRBV19 | 14 | CASSRQGFTQPQHF | TGTGCCAGTAGTCGACAGGGGTTCACTCAGCCCCAGCATTTT
- | - | TRBJ1-2 | TRBV19 | 15 | CASSGTVGTVNGYTF | TGTGCCAGTAGTGGAACAGTCGGGACGGTAAATGGCTACACCTTC
- | - | TRBJ1-5 | TRBV29-1 | 14 | CSASKGGEGQPQHF | TGCAGCGCCTCCAAGGGAGGGGAAGGTCAGCCCCAGCATTTT
- | - | TRBJ1-5 | TRBV6-5 | 14 | CASSYWSGNQPQHF | TGTGCCAGCAGTTACTGGAGCGGCAATCAGCCCCAGCATTTT
TRBD2 | - | TRBJ2-7 | TRBV9 | 16 | CASSAGTSGGVYEQYF | TGTGCCAGCAGCGCAGGGACTAGCGGGGGGGTTTACGAGCAGTACTTC
- | once | TRBJ2-2 | TRBV11-2 | 17 | CASSLDLRAGVTGELFF | TGTGCCAGCAGCTTAGATCTTAGGGCAGGGGTGACCGGGGAGCTGTTTTTT
- | - | TRBJ1-4 | TRBV29-1 | 13 | CSVVLGAGEKLFF | TGCAGCGTTGTTTTGGGGGCTGGTGAAAAACTGTTTTTT
TRBD2 | - | TRBJ2-3 | TRBV19 | 17 | CASSRLAGALSTDTQYF | TGTGCCAGTAGTAGACTAGCGGGGGCGCTAAGCACAGATACGCAGTATTTT
TRBD1 | - | TRBJ2-2 | TRBV6-6 | 16 | CASSYTGGMNTGELFF | TGTGCCAGCAGTTACACAGGGGGGATGAACACCGGGGAGCTGTTTTTT
- | - | TRBJ2-3 | TRBV12-5 | 14 | CASGFIIGVGTQYF | TGTGCTAGTGGTTTCATCATAGGGGTGGGTACGCAGTATTTT
TRBD1 | once | TRBJ2-2 | TRBV29-1 | 13 | CSSLTGRTGELFF | TGCAGCTCTCTGACAGGGCGGACCGGGGAGCTGTTTTTT
TRBD2 | - | TRBJ2-5 | TRBV11-2 | 16 | CASSLGLAGGSETQYF | TGTGCCAGCAGCTTGGGACTAGCGGGGGGATCAGAGACCCAGTACTTC
- | - | TRBJ2-7 | TRBV7-9 | 12 | CASSLESRLGYF | TGTGCCAGCAGCTTAGAAAGCCGTCTAGGGTACTTC
TRBD1 | - | TRBJ2-7 | TRBV14 | 15 | CASSLRDRVSYEQYF | TGTGCCAGCAGCCTCCGGGACAGGGTCTCCTACGAGCAGTACTTC
- | few | TRBJ1-5 | TRBV4-2 | 12 | CASSETNQPQHF | TGTGCCAGCAGCGAGACAAATCAGCCCCAGCATTTT
- | - | TRBJ2-5 | TRBV7-2 | 20 | CASSLAGTGVGWYSEETQYF | TGTGCCAGCAGCTTAGCTGGCACTGGGGTAGGGTGGTATTCTGAAGAGACCCAGTACTTC
- | once | TRBJ2-7 | TRBV19 | 12 | CASSATDYEQYF | TGTGCCAGTAGCGCGACAGACTACGAGCAGTACTTC
- | - | TRBJ2-3 | TRBV4-3 | 16 | CASSQGGRSSTDTQYF | TGCGCCAGCAGCCAAGGCGGAAGGTCTAGCACAGATACGCAGTATTTT
- | - | TRBJ1-2 | TRBV30 | 13 | CAWNEWRDYGYTF | TGTGCCTGGAACGAGTGGAGGGACTATGGCTACACCTTC
- | once | TRBJ1-2 | TRBV7-2 | 15 | CASSLSRGADYGYTF | TGTGCCAGCAGCTTATCTCGGGGGGCTGACTATGGCTACACCTTC
TRBD1 | once | TRBJ2-7 | TRBV6-1 | 14 | CASSEDRGPYEQYF | TGTGCCAGCAGTGAGGACAGGGGGCCCTACGAGCAGTACTTC
TRBD2 | - | TRBJ2-1 | TRBV13 | 15 | CASSPQRGNYNEQFF | TGTGCCAGCAGCCCACAGCGGGGGAACTACAATGAGCAGTTCTTC
- | once | TRBJ2-3 | TRBV19 | 16 | CASSTVRAPLLDTQYF | TGTGCCAGTAGTACAGTCCGGGCACCCCTGCTAGATACGCAGTATTTT
TRBD1 | - | TRBJ2-7 | TRBV30 | 15 | CAWTITWDRANEQYF | TGTGCCTGGACAATTACCTGGGACAGGGCCAACGAGCAGTACTTC
TRBD1 | - | TRBJ1-1 | TRBV6-5 | 14 | CASRIIEGASEAFF | TGTGCCAGCCGTATAATCGAGGGGGCTAGTGAAGCTTTCTTT
TRBD2 | - | TRBJ2-7 | TRBV28 | 14 | CASSFPREVYEQYF | TGTGCCAGCAGTTTCCCCCGGGAGGTCTACGAGCAGTACTTC
- | - | TRBJ2-3 | TRBV5-1 | 15 | CASSLPTHRTDTQYF | TGCGCCAGCAGCCTTCCTACCCATCGCACAGATACGCAGTATTTT
- | - | TRBJ1-1 | TRBV5-1 | 14 | CASSLAQGGTEAFF | TGCGCCAGCAGCTTGGCTCAGGGTGGCACTGAAGCTTTCTTT
- | - | TRBJ1-6 | TRBV6-5 | 16 | CASSYASGGADSPLHF | TGTGCCAGCAGTTACGCATCCGGGGGCGCGGATTCACCCCTCCACTTT
TRBD1 | - | TRBJ1-3 | TRBV7-9 | 15 | CASSSDRGSGNTIYF | TGTGCCAGCAGCTCCGACAGGGGATCCGGAAACACCATATATTTT
- | - | TRBJ1-1 | TRBV6-1 | 15 | CASSESGTLNTEAFF | TGTGCCAGCAGTGAATCTGGGACCCTGAACACTGAAGCTTTCTTT
TRBD1 | - | TRBJ2-3 | TRBV30 | 16 | CARDRGGTPDGDTQYF | TGTGCCCGCGACAGGGGCGGGACCCCGGACGGAGATACGCAGTATTTT
TRBD1 | - | TRBJ1-5 | TRBV7-8 | 19 | CASSLGLGTGLIGNQPQHF | TGTGCCAGCAGCTTAGGTCTTGGGACAGGGCTCATTGGCAATCAGCCCCAGCATTTT
- | - | TRBJ1-2 | TRBV7-9 | 14 | CASSAGQRQRGYTF | TGTGCCAGCAGCGCTGGGCAGCGCCAGAGGGGCTACACCTTC
- | - | TRBJ2-7 | TRBV5-1 | 14 | CASSLVEGSYEQYF | TGCGCCAGCAGCTTGGTAGAGGGGAGCTACGAGCAGTACTTC
- | - | TRBJ2-5 | TRBV5-1 | 15 | CASSRGLAEEETQYF | TGCGCCAGCAGCCGCGGGCTAGCCGAAGAGGAGACCCAGTACTTC
- | - | TRBJ1-4 | TRBV5-6 | 14 | CASSPGATNEKLFF | TGTGCCAGCAGCCCAGGGGCAACTAATGAAAAACTGTTTTTT
- | - | TRBJ1-4 | TRBV27 | 15 | CASSLLGATNEKLFF | TGTGCCAGCAGTCTACTGGGGGCGACTAATGAAAAACTGTTTTTT
TRBD1 | - | TRBJ1-2 | TRBV6-6 | 15 | CASSYSPDRENGYTF | TGTGCCAGCAGTTACTCGCCGGACAGGGAGAACGGCTACACCTTC
TRBD1 | - | TRBJ2-1 | TRBV6-6 | 15 | CASSYLGQGVDEQFF | TGTGCCAGCAGTTACCTGGGACAGGGGGTCGATGAGCAGTTCTTC
TRBD1 | - | TRBJ1-4 | TRBV19 | 15 | CASSTGQGAVEKLFF | TGTGCCAGTAGTACCGGACAGGGGGCGGTGGAAAAACTGTTTTTT
TRBD1 | - | TRBJ2-7 | TRBV10-3 | 17 | CAISESSFGTVPLPTNF | TGTGCCATCAGTGAGTCGTCGTTCGGGACAGTACCTCTACCTACGAACTTC
- | - | TRBJ2-7 | TRBV7-9 | 17 | CASSLLPWYSGGYEQYF | TGTGCCAGCAGCTTACTCCCGTGGTATTCAGGGGGGTACGAGCAGTACTTC
- | - | TRBJ2-2 | TRBV21-1 | 15 | CAGLKNFTNTGELFF | TGTGCCGGTCTTAAGAACTTTACGAACACCGGGGAGCTGTTTTTT
- | - | TRBJ2-3 | TRBV2 | 17 | CASRPNSGTLGTDTQYF | TGTGCCAGCAGGCCGAACTCCGGGACGTTGGGCACAGATACGCAGTATTTT
- | - | TRBJ1-1 | TRBV5-1 | 15 | CASSWGPIGNTEAFF | TGTGCCAGCAGCTGGGGACCAATCGGGAACACTGAAGCTTTCTTT
- | - | TRBJ2-7 | TRBV12-5 | 14 | CASGPRDGLYEQYF | TGTGCTAGTGGCCCCCGGGACGGACTCTACGAGCAGTACTTC
TRBD1 | - | TRBJ2-2 | TRBV18 | 17 | CASSPNRDRADNGELFF | TGTGCCAGCTCACCAAACCGGGACAGGGCTGACAACGGGGAGCTGTTTTTT
- | few | TRBJ1-1 | TRBV18 | 13 | CASSPGWDTEAFF | TGTGCCAGCTCACCGGGATGGGACACTGAAGCTTTCTTT
- | - | TRBJ1-6 | TRBV5-1 | 15 | CASSLTGLLYSPLHF | TGCGCCAGCAGCTTGACAGGTCTCCTCTATTCACCCCTCCACTTT
- | - | TRBJ2-5 | TRBV27 | 15 | CASSSLRGAQETQYF | TGTGCCAGCAGTTCCCTTAGAGGGGCCCAAGAGACCCAGTACTTC